This T cell receptor (beta chain) was recorded in a study of T cell responses to AZD1222 COVID-19 vaccine. Sequencing used immunoSEQ multiplex PCR; TCRdb keeps in-frame clones, though not all of them. The sample has approximately 120,000 clones, about 86% seen once. V lost 2 bases, J lost 4 bases, and 13 bases lay in between. Germline V lookup: CDR1 SGHDT, CDR2 YYEEEE. The CDR3 runs to 16 residues. This clone has more than one count but fewer than ten. The clonotype comes from an adult in good health. The source material was peripheral blood, sampled on day 0 of AZD1222 vaccination. This chain links TRBV5-6 with TRBJ1-6; perhaps TRBD1 as D (6 bases). CDR3 amino acids: CASSFGGRRYNSPLHF. The CDR3, as DNA: TGTGCCAGCAGCTTTGGGGGGCGGAGGTATAATTCACCCCTCCACTTT.